Listed below are T cell receptor beta chains from one sample, sequenced in a study of PD-1 blockade in classical Hodgkin lymphoma. Assay used: immunoSEQ multiplex PCR; TCRdb lists only in-frame clones, some missing. The sample includes some 31,000 clones, roughly 70% seen only once; the top ten take 13% to 15%. The sample was peripheral blood mononuclear cells (PBMCs), taken before the second cycle of nivolumab. These receptors originate from a human donor with classical Hodgkin lymphoma. Each CDR3 is given with its conserved first and last residue. D genes are given only for firm matches. Clone size is given for some rows only: seen once, a few or many times, or a class if the clone is expanded.

cdr3_aa cdr3_nt j_call d_call v_call clone_size
CASSFGTGVNTGELFF TGTGCCAGTAGTTTTGGGACAGGGGTGAACACCGGGGAGCTGTTTTTT TRBJ2-2 TRBD1 TRBV19 .
CASSLEGTRGSEQFF TGTGCCAGCAGCTTGGAGGGGACTAGAGGTAGTGAGCAGTTCTTC TRBJ2-1 TRBD2 TRBV7-2 .
CASSLMTGATNQPQHF TGTGCCAGCAGTCTGATGACAGGGGCTACGAATCAGCCCCAGCATTTT TRBJ1-5 TRBD1 TRBV6-6 .
CASSRGTGSTSTEAFF TGCGCCAGCAGCAGAGGGACAGGGAGCACGAGCACTGAAGCTTTCTTT TRBJ1-1 TRBD1 TRBV5-1 .
CAISLGTNTEAFF TGTGCCATCAGCCTCGGGACTAACACTGAAGCTTTCTTT TRBJ1-1 . TRBV10-3 .
CASSFVGGGSTDTQYF TGTGCCAGCAGCTTTGTGGGAGGGGGGTCGACGGATACGCAGTATTTT TRBJ2-3 . TRBV5-4 .
CALGGRRADTQYF TGTGCCCTCGGGGGCAGGAGGGCAGATACGCAGTATTTT TRBJ2-3 . TRBV10-3 .
CASSLRGGNTEAFF TGCGCCAGCAGCTTGCGGGGCGGGAACACTGAAGCTTTCTTT TRBJ1-1 . TRBV5-1 .
CASSLSRRATEAFF TGTGCCAGCAGTTTATCCCGGAGGGCCACTGAAGCTTTCTTT TRBJ1-1 . TRBV28 .
CASTLRGPGTGELFF TGTGCCAGCACCTTGCGGGGTCCCGGAACCGGGGAGCTGTTTTTT TRBJ2-2 . TRBV6-5 once
CASSVRAGTGELFF TGCGCCAGCAGCGTTCGGGCGGGCACCGGGGAGCTGTTTTTT TRBJ2-2 . TRBV5-1 .
CASSQWTRTHGETQYF TGTGCCAGCAGCCAATGGACACGGACCCACGGGGAGACCCAGTACTTC TRBJ2-5 . TRBV4-2 .
CASSPSGGRTYNEQFF TGTGCCAGCAGCCCTAGCGGGGGCCGTACCTACAATGAGCAGTTCTTC TRBJ2-1 TRBD2 TRBV2 .
CASSLAVAGGSTDTQYF TGTGCCAGCAGCTTGGCGGTAGCGGGGGGGAGCACAGATACGCAGTATTTT TRBJ2-3 TRBD2 TRBV5-6 few
CSVGQGNYGYTF TGCAGCGTTGGGCAGGGAAACTATGGCTACACCTTC TRBJ1-2 . TRBV29-1 .
CATSRETVDSPLHF TGTGCCACCAGCAGGGAAACCGTAGATTCACCCCTCCACTTT TRBJ1-6 . TRBV15 .
CASSPGQAGLNTEAFF TGTGCCAGCTCACCTGGACAGGCGGGTTTGAACACTGAAGCTTTCTTT TRBJ1-1 TRBD1 TRBV18 .
CASTSGPPGGYTF TGTGCCAGCACCTCCGGGCCTCCCGGGGGCTACACCTTC TRBJ1-2 . TRBV6-5 few
CASCRLAGTDTQYF TGTGCCAGCTGCAGACTAGCGGGCACAGATACGCAGTATTTT TRBJ2-3 TRBD2 TRBV2 .
CASSWTGADTQYF TGCGCCAGCAGCTGGACGGGGGCGGATACGCAGTATTTT TRBJ2-3 . TRBV5-1 .
CASRFLGGRGDTQYF TGTGCCAGCAGGTTCCTAGGGGGCCGGGGGGATACGCAGTATTTT TRBJ2-3 . TRBV2 .
CASSHVENTEAFF TGTGCCAGTAGTCACGTGGAGAACACTGAAGCTTTCTTT TRBJ1-1 . TRBV19 few
CASSYSRTGGFYGYTF TGTGCCAGCAGTTACTCCAGGACAGGGGGCTTCTATGGCTACACCTTC TRBJ1-2 TRBD1 TRBV6-5 .
CASGPERVDF TGTGCTAGTGGTCCCGAGAGGGTAGACTTC TRBJ1-2 . TRBV12-5 .
CASRRQPGTGKSEQYF TGTGCCAGCAGGCGGCAACCCGGGACAGGTAAAAGCGAGCAGTACTTC TRBJ2-7 TRBD1 TRBV2 few
CASSVGLARQETQYF TGTGCCAGCAGCGTAGGGTTAGCCCGCCAAGAGACCCAGTACTTC TRBJ2-5 . TRBV9 .
CASGTGLAVQETQYF TGTGCTAGTGGTACCGGACTAGCGGTCCAAGAGACCCAGTACTTC TRBJ2-5 TRBD2 TRBV12-5 .
CAWSLDRATNEKLFF TGTGCCTGGAGTCTTGACAGAGCAACTAATGAAAAACTGTTTTTT TRBJ1-4 . TRBV30 .
CASSLGGDSNQPQHF TGTGCCAGCAGCTTGGGAGGAGATAGCAATCAGCCCCAGCATTTT TRBJ1-5 . TRBV5-4 .
CASQPTGSFSNYGYTF TGTGCCAGCCAGCCGACAGGGTCCTTTTCTAACTATGGCTACACCTTC TRBJ1-2 TRBD1 TRBV25-1 .
CSGGGHQNTEAFF TGCAGCGGGGGGGGGCACCAGAACACTGAAGCTTTCTTT TRBJ1-1 . TRBV29-1 .
CASSYSPLILTGELFF TGTGCCAGCAGTTATTCGCCATTAATCCTCACCGGGGAGCTGTTTTTT TRBJ2-2 . TRBV6-5 .
CASSRGAVTDTQYF TGTGCCAGCAGTCGTGGGGCCGTCACAGATACGCAGTATTTT TRBJ2-3 . TRBV12-1 .
CASSPDREIQYF TGTGCCAGCTCACCGGACAGGGAAATTCAGTACTTC TRBJ2-4 TRBD1 TRBV18 .
CASSLGQERNQPQHF TGTGCCAGCAGTTTGGGACAGGAACGCAATCAGCCCCAGCATTTT TRBJ1-5 TRBD1 TRBV28 .
CASSPRRLRKLGAGELFF TGTGCCAGCAGTCCGAGACGGCTAAGAAAATTAGGGGCCGGGGAGCTGTTTTTT TRBJ2-2 . TRBV28 .
CASSRQGAGAGELFF TGTGCCAGCAGCAGACAGGGGGCGGGGGCCGGGGAGCTGTTTTTT TRBJ2-2 TRBD1 TRBV4-2 .
CASRGPQGADYGYTF TGTGCCAGCAGGGGGCCCCAGGGGGCAGACTATGGCTACACCTTC TRBJ1-2 TRBD1 TRBV7-9 .
CASSLEAGGNEKLFF TGTGCCAGCAGCTTAGAGGCAGGGGGCAATGAAAAACTGTTTTTT TRBJ1-4 TRBD1 TRBV11-2 .